Below are 13 T cell receptor beta chains sequenced from a single sample in a study of OX40 agonist ivuxolimab in advanced cancers. Only in-frame clones appear in the TCRdb table, and some are missing; sequencing was by immunoSEQ multiplex PCR. Here the sample spans about 95,000 clones, approximately 89% being singletons. The sequencing used CD4+ or CD8+ T cells sorted from blood, collected in a trial of the OX40 agonist ivuxolimab. All receptors derive from an adult with an advanced solid tumor such as melanoma, head and neck, liver or kidney cancer.

The chain carries TRBV7-8 and TRBJ1-5; D is unclear. V was cut by 2 bases and J by 4 bases, with 15 bases left in between. This CDR3 is 16 amino acids long. Per germline, CDR1 SGHVS and CDR2 FQNEAQ. The chain's CDR3 is CASSLREGSQNQPQHF. The CDR3 DNA sequence: TGTGCCAGCAGCTTAAGAGAAGGGAGCCAAAATCAGCCCCAGCATTTT. Looking up the rest from reference TRBV7-8 and TRBJ1-5 gives the full variable domain: GAGVSQSPRYKVAKRGQDVALRCDPISGHVSLFWYQQALGQGPEFLTYFQNEAQLDKSGLPSDRFFAERPEGSVSTLKIQRTQQEDSAVYLCASSLREGSQNQPQHFGDGTRLSIL.

The rearrangement links TRBV19 to TRBJ2-3; 7 nucleotides match TRBD1. V shed 10 bases, J shed 2 bases, and the junction held 18 bases outside the gene matches. The CDR3 loop spans 17 amino acids. Germline V lookup: CDR1 LNHDA, CDR2 SQIVND (reference sequence). CDR3 DNA: TGTGCCACCAACGGGGTCTCCGGACAGGTCTCCACAGATACGCAGTATTTT. Encoded protein: CATNGVSGQVSTDTQYF.

The gene calls are TRBV6-6 and TRBJ1-1, with a possible D match to TRBD1 (5 bases). Between the trimmed V and J ends, which lost 1 base and 7 bases, there was a span of 16 bases. Germline CDR1 is MNHNY and CDR2 is SVGAGI (reference sequence). The CDR3 sequence is 15 residues long. The CDR3 sequence: CASSYWDLSDYEAFF. CDR3 sequence (DNA): TGTGCCAGCAGTTACTGGGACTTAAGCGATTATGAAGCTTTCTTT.

CDR3 DNA: TGTGCCAGCTCCCCCGAGACAGGATCCGAAGAGACCCAGTACTTC. As protein: CASSPETGSEETQYF. The genes are TRBV18 and TRBJ2-5, with a possible D match to TRBD1 (6 bases). CDR1 KGHSH and CDR2 LQKENI come from the germline V gene. This CDR3 comprises 15 residues. Trimming took off 6 bases at V and 3 bases at J, with 17 bases between the two ends.

The chain joins TRBV15 to TRBJ2-7, with a possible D match to TRBD1 (5 bases). Per the germline V gene, CDR1 is LNHNV and CDR2 is YYDKDF (reference sequence). V lost 3 bases and J 3 bases, leaving 9 bases between the germline ends. This CDR3 region has 13 residues. Here the CDR3 reads CATSRDKDYEQYF. The DNA for the CDR3 is TGTGCCACCAGCAGGGACAAAGACTACGAGCAGTACTTC.

V and J are TRBV7-9 and TRBJ1-6; D unresolved. The CDR3 runs 15 residues. V lost 1 base and J 0 bases, leaving 4 bases between the germline ends. Germline CDR1 reads SEHNR; CDR2 reads FQNEAQ (reference sequence). The CDR3 spells CASSLVDSYNSPLHF. CDR3 coding DNA: TGTGCCAGCAGCTTAGTGGACTCCTATAATTCACCCCTCCACTTT.

The chain recombines TRBV15 with TRBJ1-5; D gene unclear. The CDR3 is 14 amino acids. In germline, CDR1 is LNHNV, CDR2 YYDKDF (reference sequence). V gave up 4 bases and J gave up 0 bases, with 7 bases separating them. As DNA, the CDR3 is TGTGCCACCAGCACGGGTTATAGCAATCAGCCCCAGCATTTT. Encoded protein: CATSTGYSNQPQHF.

The V and J genes are TRBV7-2 and TRBJ1-5; TRBD1 is a possible D gene (5 bases). The germline V and J ends were trimmed by 4 bases and 4 bases, with 11 bases remaining between them. The CDR3 sequence is 14 residues long. Germline V gene data show CDR1 as SGHTA and CDR2 as FQGNSA. The CDR3 nucleotides read TGTGCCAGCAGCTCCTTCGGGGGGAATCAGCCCCAGCATTTT. This sequence encodes CASSSFGGNQPQHF.

The chain recombines TRBV28 with TRBJ1-5; D not resolved. Germline CDR1 reads MDHEN; CDR2 reads SYDVKM. Trimming took 10 bases from V and 1 from J, leaving 8 bases between them. The CDR3 runs to 12 residues. The CDR3 bases are TGTGCCATCGGACGGAGCAATCAGCCCCAGCATTTT. This sequence encodes CAIGRSNQPQHF.

This rearrangement joins TRBV11-2 to TRBJ2-1; possibly TRBD2 for D (5 bases). Germline CDR1 is SGHAT and CDR2 is FQNNGV. V was shortened by 0 bases and J by 7 bases, with 13 bases between the two germline ends. CDR3 length equals 15 residues. The CDR3 loop is CASSLERGSFNEQFF. The CDR3 nucleotides are TGTGCCAGCAGCTTAGAACGCGGGTCGTTTAATGAGCAGTTCTTC. Combining the CDR3 with reference TRBV11-2 and TRBJ2-1 gives the whole variable domain EAGVAQSPRYKIIEKRQSVAFWCNPISGHATLYWYQQILGQGPKLLIQFQNNGVVDDSQLPKDRFSAERLKGVDSTLKIQPAKLEDSAVYLCASSLERGSFNEQFFGPGTRLTVL.

The rearrangement joins TRBV27 to TRBJ2-1; 7 bases are shared with TRBD1. Germline V gene sequence: CDR1 MNHEY, CDR2 SMNVEV (reference sequence). This CDR3 spans 15 amino acids. V lost 8 bases to trimming and J lost 6 bases; unmatched junction nucleotides: 13. DNA for the CDR3: TGTGCCAGCGGAACCGACAGGGCTGTCAGCAATGAGCAGTTCTTC. It yields the protein CASGTDRAVSNEQFF.

The chain is built from TRBV9 and TRBJ1-1; 8 bases are a match to TRBD1. This CDR3 contains 14 residues. The ends lost 4 bases at V and 3 bases at J; junction bases unmatched: 5. CDR1 is SGDLS and CDR2 is YYNGEE in the germline V gene. CDR3 nucleotides: TGTGCCAGCAGCCGGACAGGGTACGACACTGAAGCTTTCTTT. Translating gives CASSRTGYDTEAFF.

V gene TRBV19 combines with J gene TRBJ1-2, with D uncertain. The germline gives CDR1 LNHDA, CDR2 SQIVND (reference sequence). The V gene lost 3 bases and the J gene lost 1 base, with 9 bases spanning the gap. The CDR3 runs to 14 residues. CDR3 sequence (DNA): TGTGCCAGTAGTATTCAGGAGATTAACTATGGCTACACCTTC. Residues: CASSIQEINYGYTF.